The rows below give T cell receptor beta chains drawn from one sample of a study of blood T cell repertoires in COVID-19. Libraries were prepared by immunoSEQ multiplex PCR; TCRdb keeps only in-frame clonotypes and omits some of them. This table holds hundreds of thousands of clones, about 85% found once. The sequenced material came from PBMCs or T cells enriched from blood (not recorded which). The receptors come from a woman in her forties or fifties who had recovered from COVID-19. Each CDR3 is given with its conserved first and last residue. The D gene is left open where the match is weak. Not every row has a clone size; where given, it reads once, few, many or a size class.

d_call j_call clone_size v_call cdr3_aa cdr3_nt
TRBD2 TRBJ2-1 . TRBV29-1 CSVDLAGGVWNEQFF TGCAGCGTCGACTTAGCGGGGGGGGTGTGGAATGAGCAGTTCTTC
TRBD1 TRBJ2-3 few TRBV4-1 CASSLIIPRDRALTDTQYF TGCGCCAGCAGCCTCATAATACCCCGGGACAGGGCCCTGACAGATACGCAGTATTTT
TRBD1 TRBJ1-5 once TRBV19 CASTPPTGMGNQPQHF TGTGCCAGTACCCCACCGACAGGGATGGGCAATCAGCCCCAGCATTTT
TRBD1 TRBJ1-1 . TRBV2 CASRDRQGAGAFF TGTGCCAGCAGGGACCGACAGGGGGCCGGGGCTTTCTTT
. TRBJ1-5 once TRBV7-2 CASSLDRGRVQPQHF TGTGCCAGCAGCTTAGATCGGGGGAGGGTTCAGCCCCAGCATTTT
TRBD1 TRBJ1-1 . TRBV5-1 CASSFQGGEVTEAFF TGCGCCAGCAGCTTCCAGGGGGGCGAAGTAACTGAAGCTTTCTTT
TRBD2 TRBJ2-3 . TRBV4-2 CASSLELAGDLREHRTDTQYF TGTGCCAGCAGCCTCGAATTAGCGGGAGATTTGAGGGAGCATCGCACAGATACGCAGTATTTT
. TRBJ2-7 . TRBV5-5 CASSAGFGGTTAYEQYF TGTGCCAGCAGCGCGGGCTTCGGGGGTACGACTGCCTACGAGCAGTACTTC
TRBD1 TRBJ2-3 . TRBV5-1 CASSSTGGIFADTQYF TGCGCCAGCAGCTCGACAGGGGGTATATTTGCAGATACGCAGTATTTT
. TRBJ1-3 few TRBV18 CASSPTVAGAYGNTIYF TGTGCCAGCTCACCAACGGTGGCAGGGGCTTATGGAAACACCATATATTTT
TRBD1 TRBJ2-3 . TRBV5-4 CASSLGTGAGDTQYF TGTGCCAGCAGCTTAGGGACAGGGGCGGGAGATACGCAGTATTTT
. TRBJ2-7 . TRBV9 CASSATGGSSYEQYF TGTGCCAGCAGCGCCACGGGGGGCTCTTCCTACGAGCAGTACTTC
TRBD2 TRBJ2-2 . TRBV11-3 CASRSTAGGYGELFF TGTGCCAGCCGCTCCACAGCGGGGGGATACGGGGAGCTGTTTTTT
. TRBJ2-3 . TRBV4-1 CASSVQTIPDTQYF TGCGCCAGCAGTGTACAGACCATCCCAGATACGCAGTATTTT
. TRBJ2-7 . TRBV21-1 CASSKEEGTRVRPGEQYF TGTGCCAGCAGCAAAGAAGAAGGGACTAGGGTGCGCCCGGGCGAGCAGTACTTC
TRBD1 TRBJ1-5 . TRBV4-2 CASSPGTAQNQPQHF TGTGCCAGCAGCCCAGGGACAGCCCAAAATCAGCCCCAGCATTTT
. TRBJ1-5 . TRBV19 CASSAGTPSNQPQHF TGTGCCAGTAGTGCCGGGACACCCAGCAATCAGCCCCAGCATTTT
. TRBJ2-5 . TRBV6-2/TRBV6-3 CASSYSRLFTETQYF TGTGCCAGCAGTTACTCGAGACTATTTACAGAGACCCAGTACTTC
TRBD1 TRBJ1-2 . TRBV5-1 CASSLGAGQGINGYTF TGCGCCAGCAGCCTAGGCGCAGGACAGGGAATAAATGGCTACACCTTC
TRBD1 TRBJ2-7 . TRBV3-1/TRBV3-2 CASSQDSTGGREQYF TGTGCCAGCAGCCAAGATTCGACAGGGGGCCGGGAGCAGTACTTC
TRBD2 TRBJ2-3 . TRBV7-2 CASSFPLMVAGGPTDTQYF TGTGCCAGCAGCTTCCCCCTTATGGTAGCGGGAGGGCCCACAGATACGCAGTATTTT
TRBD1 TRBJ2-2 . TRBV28 CASRDPGQGSTGELFF TGTGCCAGCAGGGATCCGGGACAGGGAAGCACCGGGGAGCTGTTTTTT
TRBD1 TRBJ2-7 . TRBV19 CASSGGQGPYEQYF TGTGCCAGTAGTGGAGGACAGGGGCCCTACGAGCAGTACTTC
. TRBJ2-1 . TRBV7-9 CASSGPYNEQFF TGTGCCAGCAGCGGCCCCTACAATGAGCAGTTCTTC
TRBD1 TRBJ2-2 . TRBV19 CASTDSGTGDGELFF TGTGCCAGTACCGACTCCGGGACAGGGGACGGGGAGCTGTTTTTT
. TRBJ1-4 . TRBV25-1 CASSGTDRYNEKLFF TGTGCCAGCAGTGGAACCGACAGGTATAATGAAAAACTGTTTTTT
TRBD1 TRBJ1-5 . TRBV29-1 CSAGNRGSGNQPQHF TGCAGCGCGGGTAACAGGGGTTCCGGCAATCAGCCCCAGCATTTT
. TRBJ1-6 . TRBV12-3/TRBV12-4 CASSFLSNSPLHF TGTGCCAGCAGTTTTTTAAGCAATTCACCCCTCCACTTT
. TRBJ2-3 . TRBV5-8 CASSSKLATQYF TGTGCCAGCAGCTCCAAGCTAGCTACGCAGTATTTT
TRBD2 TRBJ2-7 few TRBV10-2 CASSLAGAGEQYF TGCGCCAGCAGTTTAGCGGGAGCGGGTGAGCAGTACTTC
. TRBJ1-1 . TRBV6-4 CASKGAGQNTEAFF TGTGCCAGCAAAGGGGCAGGCCAGAACACTGAAGCTTTCTTT
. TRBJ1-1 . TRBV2 CASSDIGPGTSLGAEAFF TGTGCCAGCAGTGATATCGGCCCTGGGACATCCTTGGGCGCTGAAGCTTTCTTT
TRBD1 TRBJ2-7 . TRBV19 CASSIGTGKTYEQYF TGTGCCAGTAGTATCGGGACAGGGAAGACCTACGAGCAGTACTTC
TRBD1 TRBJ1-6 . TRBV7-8 CASSSRTGAGSPLHF TGTGCCAGCAGCTCCAGGACAGGGGCAGGATCACCCCTCCACTTT
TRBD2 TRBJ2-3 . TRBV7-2 CASSREGGITDTQYF TGTGCCAGCAGCCGGGAGGGCGGGATCACAGATACGCAGTATTTT
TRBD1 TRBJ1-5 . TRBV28 CASRPGQGSQPQHF TGTGCCAGCAGGCCCGGACAGGGGAGTCAGCCCCAGCATTTT
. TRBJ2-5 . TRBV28 CASTVQETQYF TGTGCCAGCACAGTCCAAGAGACCCAGTACTTC
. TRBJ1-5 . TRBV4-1 CASSQDQITGPWGQPQHF TGCGCCAGCAGCCAAGATCAGATCACAGGGCCATGGGGTCAGCCCCAGCATTTT
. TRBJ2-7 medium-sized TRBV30 CAWSASEPYEQYF TGTGCCTGGAGTGCCTCGGAGCCCTACGAGCAGTACTTC
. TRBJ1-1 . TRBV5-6 CASSLLGPTEAFF TGTGCCAGCAGCTTGCTTGGGCCCACTGAAGCTTTCTTT
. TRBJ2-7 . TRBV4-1 CASGQGSEQYF TGCGCCAGCGGTCAGGGGTCCGAGCAGTACTTC
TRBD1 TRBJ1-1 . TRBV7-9 CASSEIRQGTEAFF TGTGCCAGCAGCGAGATCAGACAGGGCACTGAAGCTTTCTTT
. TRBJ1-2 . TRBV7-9 CASSPRGGTTRVRGYTF TGTGCCAGCAGCCCTCGGGGGGGAACGACGCGGGTTCGAGGCTACACCTTC
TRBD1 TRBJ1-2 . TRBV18 CASSPGRDREKIDGYTF TGTGCCAGCTCACCTGGAAGGGACAGGGAAAAGATTGATGGCTACACCTTC
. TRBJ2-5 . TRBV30 CAWSTLAGGETQYF TGTGCCTGGAGTACGTTGGCGGGCGGGGAGACCCAGTACTTC
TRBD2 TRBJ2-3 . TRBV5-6 CASSFSGSTDTQYF TGTGCCAGCAGCTTTAGCGGGAGCACAGATACGCAGTATTTT
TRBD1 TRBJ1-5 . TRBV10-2 CASTPGQGGSQPQHF TGCGCCAGCACTCCGGGACAGGGAGGGAGTCAGCCCCAGCATTTT
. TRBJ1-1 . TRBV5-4 CASSLSRGNTEAFF TGTGCCAGCAGCCTTTCCAGGGGGAACACTGAAGCTTTCTTT
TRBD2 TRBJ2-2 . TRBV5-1 CASRTTSGNTGELFF TGCGCCAGCAGAACGACTAGCGGGAACACCGGGGAGCTGTTTTTT
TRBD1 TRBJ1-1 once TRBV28 CASGDWGQGKLTLAFF TGTGCCAGCGGGGATTGGGGACAGGGTAAATTAACCTTGGCTTTCTTT
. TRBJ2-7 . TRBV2 CASSEVGAGEQYF TGTGCCAGCAGTGAAGTGGGGGCCGGCGAGCAGTACTTC